The text below deals with one T cell receptor beta chain. Its antigen is as yet unknown. The data stem from a study of pediatric ulcerative colitis. Broader study findings: Blood-rectal clonal overlap within each person was significantly higher in ulcerative colitis patients than controls.

Some clones are missing from TCRdb's copy, which holds only in-frame ones; the method was immunoSEQ multiplex PCR. The data hold approximately 9,000 clones, with about 87% observed a single time. The origin of this receptor is a girl aged 5-17 years with moderate ulcerative colitis. Sequenced material: blood.

DNA of the CDR3: TGTGCCAGCAGTGAAGCGGCTGGGGGACAGCCGTACCAAGAGACCCAGTACTTC. Translated: CASSEAAGGQPYQETQYF. The chain recombines TRBV2 with TRBJ2-5; 7 bases fit TRBD1. The V gene end was trimmed by 0 bases and the J gene end by 0 bases; junction bases not matched to a gene: 10. This CDR3 has 18 residues. CDR1 is SNHLY and CDR2 is FYNNEI in the germline V gene.